This T cell receptor (beta chain) stems from a study of PD-L1 blockade in urothelial cancer (dated 2017 in TCRdb). The study in broad terms: All patients started therapy around 2014 and received atezolizumab 1,200 mg intravenously every 3 weeks. Pretreatment blood TCR-seq was available for about 28 patients, at least one posttreatment blood collection was obtained for 24 patients, and tumor TCR-seq was available for 24 patients. About 90% of the roughly 30 patients were identified as males with urothelial cancer of bladder origin, and a prior smoking history was reported by 18 of 29 patients. An ECOG performance status of 0 or 1 was recorded for the patients, and 0 to 3 prior chemotherapy regimens had been received by the patients. Pretreatment tumor samples and matched peripheral blood, collected serially before and after atezolizumab treatment, underwent TCR sequencing. Under 10 patients reached durable clinical benefit, while some 20 patients did not. The study was an exploratory multi-omic analysis of somatic, immune and clinical correlates of response to PD-L1 blockade with atezolizumab in urothelial cancer. Durable clinical benefit was defined as progression-free survival longer than 6 months, and TCR features were also tested against progression-free and overall survival. Blood samples were analyzed 3 weeks after the start of treatment (second dose) and 6 weeks after the start of treatment. Blood samples yielded a median of around 150,000 T cells and more than 80,000 unique TCRs, with median clonality roughly 0.082. Whole exome sequencing and RNA sequencing of pretreatment tumors were performed alongside TCR sequencing in the same patients. The paper as a whole reports these results and caveats: A pretreatment peripheral blood TCR clonality below the median was linked to improved progression-free and overall survival. Small sample size (n ≈ 27) and many exploratory analyses mean the results are intended to be hypothesis-generating. Among patients with durable benefit, tumor-associated TCR clones showed greater expansion in peripheral blood 3 weeks after treatment started (n ≈ 22, p = 0.022).

The CDR3 has 15 amino acids, counting the end cysteine and phenylalanine. The sequence is cut down to CDR3 DNA, 45 bases in frame from base 1. V was cut back by 0 bases and J by 4 bases, leaving a gap of 12 bases between them. Via the germline V gene, CDR1 is SGHDN and CDR2 FVKESK. Synthetic TCR analog templates were spiked into each PCR to estimate absolute template abundance from read counts. TCRbeta CDR3 regions were amplified from genomic DNA with bias-controlled V and J gene primers using the immunoSEQ assay. Sequencing of rearranged TCRbeta segments was performed at approximately 20X coverage. The source study handled its data this way. Clustering was used to correct sequencing errors, and CDR3s were annotated against IMGT so that V, D and J genes could be assigned. Downstream analyses used only productive TCRbeta rearrangements, leaving out any out-of-frame or stop-codon sequences. To compute clonality, Shannon entropy was normalized by the log of the number of unique productive sequences and then subtracted from one. Fisher's exact test with Benjamini-Hochberg correction, using a cutoff of adjusted p below 0.01, was how clones that differed between time points or between blood and tumor were identified. This is the immuneACCESS table as TCRdb keeps it, with only in-frame sequences that have V and J called. A part of the clones is gone; compared with another copy, unresolved V genes explain less than half, and the rest is unexplained. From that table come the V and J calls and clone size; the DNA was used to work out D and trimming. In this sample the table shows 20,000 to 25,000 clones, more than 70% of which occur a single time. Together, the top ten hold 9.6% of the sample.

About this clone: Its antigen remains undetermined. The sample holds no much larger clone one base away, and base qualities are not on file.

A cohort of approximately 31 patients with locally advanced or metastatic urothelial carcinoma, treated at Memorial Sloan Kettering on a trial protocol, was included. Peripheral blood mononuclear cells were collected pretreatment and during treatment, with between 1 and 8 total time points per patient. The Qiagen DNeasy Blood extraction kit was used to purify genomic DNA from total PBMCs and from tumor samples. PBMCs were collected pretreatment and during treatment, and were isolated and stored as previously described. Recombination linked TRBV14 to TRBJ1-2; a weak D assignment points to TRBD1 (6 bases agree). The sequencing here drew on PBMCs, taken around atezolizumab (anti-PD-L1) treatment. The clonotype was recovered from a man aged 65 to 79 with urothelial cancer. The sequenced DNA is TGTGCCAGCAGCCAAGAACAGGGTCGAATCTATGGCTACACCTTC. Translated, this is CASSQEQGRIYGYTF.